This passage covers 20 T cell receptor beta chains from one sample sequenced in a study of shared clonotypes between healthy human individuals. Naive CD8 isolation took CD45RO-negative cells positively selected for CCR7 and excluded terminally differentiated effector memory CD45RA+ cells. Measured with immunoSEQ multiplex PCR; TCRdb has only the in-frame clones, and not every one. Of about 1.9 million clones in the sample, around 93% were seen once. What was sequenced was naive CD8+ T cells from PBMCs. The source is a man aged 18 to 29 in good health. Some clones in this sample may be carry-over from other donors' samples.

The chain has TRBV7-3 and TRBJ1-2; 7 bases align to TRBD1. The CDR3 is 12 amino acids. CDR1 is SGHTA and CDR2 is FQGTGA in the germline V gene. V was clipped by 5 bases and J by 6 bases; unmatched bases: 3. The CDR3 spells CASSATGDGYTF. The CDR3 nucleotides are TGTGCCAGCAGCGCCACAGGGGATGGCTACACCTTC.

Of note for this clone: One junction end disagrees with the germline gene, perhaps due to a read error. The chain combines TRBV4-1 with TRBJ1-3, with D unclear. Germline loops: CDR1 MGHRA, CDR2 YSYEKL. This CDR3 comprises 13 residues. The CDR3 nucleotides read TGCGCCAGCAGCCCCATCGCTGGTAACACCATATATTTT. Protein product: CASSPIAGNTIYF.

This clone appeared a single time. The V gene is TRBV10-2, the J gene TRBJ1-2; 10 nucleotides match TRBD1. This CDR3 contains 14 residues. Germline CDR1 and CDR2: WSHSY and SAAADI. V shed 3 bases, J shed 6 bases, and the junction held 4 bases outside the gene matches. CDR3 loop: CASSDWDRGHGYTF. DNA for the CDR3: TGCGCCAGCAGTGATTGGGACAGGGGCCATGGCTACACCTTC.

As DNA, the CDR3 is TGCGCCAGCAGCTTCGGAACAGCCGTTGAAGCTTTCTTT. It translates to CASSFGTAVEAFF. The rearrangement joins TRBV5-1 to TRBJ1-1; D not resolved. CDR1 and CDR2 from the germline V gene are SGHRS and YFSETQ. V shed 2 bases and J shed 7 bases, with 12 bases lying between them. The CDR3 contains 13 residues.

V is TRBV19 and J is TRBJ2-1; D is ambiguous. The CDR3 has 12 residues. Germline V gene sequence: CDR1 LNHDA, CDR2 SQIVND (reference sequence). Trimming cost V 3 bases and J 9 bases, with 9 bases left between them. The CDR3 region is CASSIGKTEQFF. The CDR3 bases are TGTGCCAGTAGTATTGGGAAAACTGAGCAGTTCTTC.

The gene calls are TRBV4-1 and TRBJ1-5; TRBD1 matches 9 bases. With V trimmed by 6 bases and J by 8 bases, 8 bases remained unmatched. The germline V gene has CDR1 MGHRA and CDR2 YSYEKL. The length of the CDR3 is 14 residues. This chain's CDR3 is CASRPGQGEKPQHF. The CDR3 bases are TGCGCCAGCAGACCGGGACAGGGCGAAAAGCCCCAGCATTTT.

CDR3 sequence reads: CASSAGQGIRYEQYF. The DNA of the CDR3 is TGTGCCAGCAGCGCCGGACAGGGAATACGGTACGAGCAGTACTTC. V gene TRBV7-9 combines with J gene TRBJ2-7, with TRBD1 matching 8 bases. Germline trimming cut 5 bases from V and 4 bases from J; bases unmatched to any gene: 10. This CDR3 comprises 15 residues. CDR1 SEHNR and CDR2 FQNEAQ come from the germline V gene (reference sequence).

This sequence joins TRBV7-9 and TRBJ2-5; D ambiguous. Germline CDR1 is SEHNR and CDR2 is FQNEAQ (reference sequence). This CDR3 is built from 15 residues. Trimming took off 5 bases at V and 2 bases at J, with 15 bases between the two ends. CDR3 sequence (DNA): TGTGCCAGCAGCCTCAGCGTTGGCCCGCAAGAGACCCAGTACTTC. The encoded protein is CASSLSVGPQETQYF.

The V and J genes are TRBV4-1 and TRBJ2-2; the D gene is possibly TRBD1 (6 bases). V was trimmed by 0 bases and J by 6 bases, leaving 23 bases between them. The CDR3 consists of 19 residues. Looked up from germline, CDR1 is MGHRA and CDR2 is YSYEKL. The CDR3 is CASSQDTRTAYLRSGELFF. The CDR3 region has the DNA TGCGCCAGCAGCCAAGATACGCGGACAGCCTACTTGAGATCCGGGGAGCTGTTTTTT.

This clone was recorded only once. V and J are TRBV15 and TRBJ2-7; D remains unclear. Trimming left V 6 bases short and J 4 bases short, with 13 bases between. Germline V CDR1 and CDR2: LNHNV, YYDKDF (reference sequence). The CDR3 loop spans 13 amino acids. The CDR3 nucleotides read TGTGCCACCAGTTTCGCGGAAGGGTACGAGCAGTACTTC. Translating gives CATSFAEGYEQYF.

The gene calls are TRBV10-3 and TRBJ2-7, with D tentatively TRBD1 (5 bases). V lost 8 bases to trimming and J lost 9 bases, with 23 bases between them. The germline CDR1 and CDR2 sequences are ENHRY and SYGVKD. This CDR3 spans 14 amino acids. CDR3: CAIGAGQGSTGQYF. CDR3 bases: TGTGCCATCGGGGCAGGTCAGGGATCTACGGGGCAGTACTTC.

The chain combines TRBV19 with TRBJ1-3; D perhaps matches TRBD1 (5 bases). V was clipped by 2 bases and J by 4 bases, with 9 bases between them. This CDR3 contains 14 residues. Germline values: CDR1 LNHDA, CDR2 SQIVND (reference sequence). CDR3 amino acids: CASSILQDGNTIYF. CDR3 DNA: TGTGCCAGTAGTATATTACAGGACGGAAACACCATATATTTT.

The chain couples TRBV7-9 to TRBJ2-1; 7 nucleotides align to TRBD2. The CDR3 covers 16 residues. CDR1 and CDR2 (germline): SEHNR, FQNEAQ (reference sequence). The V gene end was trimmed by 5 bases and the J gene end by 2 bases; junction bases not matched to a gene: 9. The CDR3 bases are TGTGCCAGCAGCAGTCCGACTAGCCCCACCTACAATGAGCAGTTCTTC. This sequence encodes CASSSPTSPTYNEQFF.

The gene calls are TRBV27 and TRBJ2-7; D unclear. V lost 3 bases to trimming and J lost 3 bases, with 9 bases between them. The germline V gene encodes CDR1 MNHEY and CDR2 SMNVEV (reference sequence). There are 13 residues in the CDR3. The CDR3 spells CASSFSPVYEQYF. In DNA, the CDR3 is TGTGCCAGCAGTTTCAGCCCGGTCTACGAGCAGTACTTC.

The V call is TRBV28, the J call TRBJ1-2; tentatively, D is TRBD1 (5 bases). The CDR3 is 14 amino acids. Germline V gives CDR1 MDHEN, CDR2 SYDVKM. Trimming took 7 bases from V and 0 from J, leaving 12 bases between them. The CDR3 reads CASTPAGSNYGYTF. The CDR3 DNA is TGTGCCAGCACCCCGGCAGGGTCTAACTATGGCTACACCTTC.

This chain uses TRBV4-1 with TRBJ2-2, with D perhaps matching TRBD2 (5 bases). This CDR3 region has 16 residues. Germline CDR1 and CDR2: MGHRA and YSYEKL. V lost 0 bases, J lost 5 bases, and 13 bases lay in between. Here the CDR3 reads CASSQEGGSTTGELFF. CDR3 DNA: TGCGCCAGCAGCCAAGAGGGCGGGTCAACGACCGGGGAGCTGTTTTTT.

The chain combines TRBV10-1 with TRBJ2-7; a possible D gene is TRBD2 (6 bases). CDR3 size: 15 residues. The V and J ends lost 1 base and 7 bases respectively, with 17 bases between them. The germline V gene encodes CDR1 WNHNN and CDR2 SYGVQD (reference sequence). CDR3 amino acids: CASSEYRERGREQYF. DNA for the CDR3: TGCGCCAGCAGTGAGTACCGGGAGCGAGGGCGTGAGCAGTACTTC.

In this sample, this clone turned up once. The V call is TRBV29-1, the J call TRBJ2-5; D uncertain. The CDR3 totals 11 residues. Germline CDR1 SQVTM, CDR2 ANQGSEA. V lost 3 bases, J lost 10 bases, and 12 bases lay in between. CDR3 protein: CSVEDLLFQYF. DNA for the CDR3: TGCAGCGTTGAGGACCTCCTCTTCCAGTACTTC.

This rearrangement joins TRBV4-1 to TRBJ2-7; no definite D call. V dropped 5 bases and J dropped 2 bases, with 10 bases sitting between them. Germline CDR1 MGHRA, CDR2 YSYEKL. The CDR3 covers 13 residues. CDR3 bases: TGCGCCAGCAGCGAGGTTAGGGCCTACGAGCAGTACTTC. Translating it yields CASSEVRAYEQYF.

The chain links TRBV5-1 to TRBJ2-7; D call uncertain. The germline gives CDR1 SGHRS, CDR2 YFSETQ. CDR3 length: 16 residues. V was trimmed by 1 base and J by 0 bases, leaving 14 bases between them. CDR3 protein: CASSLIASFSSYEQYF. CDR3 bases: TGCGCCAGCAGCTTGATAGCCAGCTTCAGCTCCTACGAGCAGTACTTC.